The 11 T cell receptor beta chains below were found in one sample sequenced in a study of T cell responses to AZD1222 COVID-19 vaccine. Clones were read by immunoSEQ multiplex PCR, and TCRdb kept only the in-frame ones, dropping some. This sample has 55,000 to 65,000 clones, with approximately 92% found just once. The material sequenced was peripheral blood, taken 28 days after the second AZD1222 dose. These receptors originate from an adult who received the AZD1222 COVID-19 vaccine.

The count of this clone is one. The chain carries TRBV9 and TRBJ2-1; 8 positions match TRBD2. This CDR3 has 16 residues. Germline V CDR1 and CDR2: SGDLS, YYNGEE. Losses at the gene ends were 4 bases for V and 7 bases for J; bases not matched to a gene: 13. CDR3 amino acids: CASSPATVAGGNEQFF. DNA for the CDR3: TGTGCCAGCAGCCCCGCGACTGTTGCGGGAGGAAATGAGCAGTTCTTC.

The CDR3, as DNA: TGTGCCAGCAGCTCTAGCGGGAGGACCTTCTTGAGTGAGCAGTTCTTC. Its translation: CASSSSGRTFLSEQFF. The rearrangement joins TRBV5-6 to TRBJ2-1, with 11 bases identical to TRBD2. The CDR3 is 16 amino acids. V dropped 3 bases and J dropped 9; count of bases not matched to a gene: 11. Germline V CDR1 and CDR2: SGHDT, YYEEEE.

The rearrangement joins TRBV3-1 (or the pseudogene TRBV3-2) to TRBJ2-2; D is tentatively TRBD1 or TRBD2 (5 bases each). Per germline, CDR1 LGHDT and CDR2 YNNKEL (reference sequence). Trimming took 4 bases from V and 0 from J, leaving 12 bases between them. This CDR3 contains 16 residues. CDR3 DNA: TGTGCCAGCAGCCTACCGGGGACCGCGAACACCGGGGAGCTGTTTTTT. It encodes CASSLPGTANTGELFF.

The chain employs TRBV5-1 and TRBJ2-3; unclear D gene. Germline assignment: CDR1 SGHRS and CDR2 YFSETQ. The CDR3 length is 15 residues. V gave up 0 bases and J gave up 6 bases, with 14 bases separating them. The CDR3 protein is CASSLGLGPQDTQYF. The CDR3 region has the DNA TGCGCCAGCAGCTTGGGTCTAGGGCCCCAGGATACGCAGTATTTT.

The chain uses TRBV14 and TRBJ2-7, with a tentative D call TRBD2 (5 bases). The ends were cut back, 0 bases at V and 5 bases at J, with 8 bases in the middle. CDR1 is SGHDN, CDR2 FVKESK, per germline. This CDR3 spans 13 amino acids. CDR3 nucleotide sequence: TGTGCCAGCAGCCAAGATTTGAGGGACGAGCAGTACTTC. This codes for CASSQDLRDEQYF.

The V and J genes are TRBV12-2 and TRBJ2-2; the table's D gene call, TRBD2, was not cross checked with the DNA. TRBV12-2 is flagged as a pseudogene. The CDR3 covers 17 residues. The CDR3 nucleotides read TGTGCAAGTCGCCCCCGGGACTCAGAAGAAGACACCGGGGAGCTGTTTTTT. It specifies CASRPRDSEEDTGELFF.

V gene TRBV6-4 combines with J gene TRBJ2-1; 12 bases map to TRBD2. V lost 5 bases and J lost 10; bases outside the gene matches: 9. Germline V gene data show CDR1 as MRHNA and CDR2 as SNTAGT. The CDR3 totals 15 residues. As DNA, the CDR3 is TGTGCCAGCAGTATTACGACTAGCGGGAGTAACGAGCAGTTCTTC. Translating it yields CASSITTSGSNEQFF.

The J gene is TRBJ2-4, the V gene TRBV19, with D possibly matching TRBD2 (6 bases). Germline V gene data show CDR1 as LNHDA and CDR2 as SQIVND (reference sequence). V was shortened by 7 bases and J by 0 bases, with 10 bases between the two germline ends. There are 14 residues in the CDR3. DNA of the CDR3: TGTGCCAGTACGCAGGGACTAGCCAAAAACATTCAGTACTTC. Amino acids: CASTQGLAKNIQYF.

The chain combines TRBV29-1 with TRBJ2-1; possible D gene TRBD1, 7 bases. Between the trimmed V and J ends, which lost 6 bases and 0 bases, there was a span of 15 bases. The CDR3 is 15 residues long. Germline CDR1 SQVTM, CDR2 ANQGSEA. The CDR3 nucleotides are TGCAGCGTGGGCTCAGGGGGGACCTCCTACAATGAGCAGTTCTTC. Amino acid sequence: CSVGSGGTSYNEQFF.

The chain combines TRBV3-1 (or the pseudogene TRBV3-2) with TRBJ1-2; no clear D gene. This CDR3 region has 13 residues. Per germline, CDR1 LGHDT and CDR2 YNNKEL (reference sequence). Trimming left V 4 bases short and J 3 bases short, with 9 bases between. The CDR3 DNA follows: TGTGCCAGCAGCCGAGGCAGAGACTATGGCTACACCTTC. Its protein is CASSRGRDYGYTF.

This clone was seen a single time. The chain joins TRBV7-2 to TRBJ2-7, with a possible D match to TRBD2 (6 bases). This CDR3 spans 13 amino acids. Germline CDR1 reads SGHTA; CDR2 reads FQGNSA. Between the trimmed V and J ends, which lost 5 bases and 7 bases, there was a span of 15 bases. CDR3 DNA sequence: TGTGCCAGCAGCACGACCGTGGGGGGTGAGCAGTACTTC. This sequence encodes CASSTTVGGEQYF.